A selection of T cell receptor beta chains follows, all from one sample in a study of blood T cell repertoires in COVID-19. TCRdb's copy holds only in-frame clones and misses some; the assay was immunoSEQ multiplex PCR. The data show 35,000 to 40,000 clones, nearly 90% seen once. Material for sequencing was peripheral blood. The receptors shown here come from a man between 60 and 75 years old with active COVID-19. CDR3s include the opening cysteine and the closing phenylalanine or tryptophan. The D gene is left open where the match is weak. Expanded clones are given a class, and other clones once, few, many or no size at all.

cdr3_nt	cdr3_aa	clone_size	d_call	v_call	j_call
TGTGCCAGCAGCCAAAGGGCAGAAGCGGGAGGGAGGACAGGTGAGCAGTTCTTC	CASSQRAEAGGRTGEQFF	NA	TRBD2	TRBV9	TRBJ2-1
TGTGCCAGCTCCCCTCAGACAGGGGCCTACGAGCAGTACTTC	CASSPQTGAYEQYF	once	TRBD1	TRBV6-5	TRBJ2-7
TGTGCCAGCAGCTTAGATATAGGACAGGCAGCAGATACGCAGTATTTT	CASSLDIGQAADTQYF	NA	TRBD1	TRBV7-2	TRBJ2-3
TGTGCCAGCAGCGCCCCCCAGGGGACCCAAGAGACCCAGTACTTC	CASSAPQGTQETQYF	NA	NA	TRBV9	TRBJ2-5
TGTGCCAGCAGCTTGAGACAGGTCTCTGGAAACACCATATATTTT	CASSLRQVSGNTIYF	NA	NA	TRBV5-6	TRBJ1-3
TGTGCCAGCAGTTTTATCATGCAGAGGCCAAAGAATGAGCAGTTCTTC	CASSFIMQRPKNEQFF	NA	NA	TRBV27	TRBJ2-1
TGCAGTGCTACCGGGGAGGATGAGCAGTTCTTC	CSATGEDEQFF	NA	NA	TRBV20-1	TRBJ2-1
TGTGCCAGCAGCCCCTCCCTTCTGGGCAGCACCACCGGGGAGCTGTTTTTT	CASSPSLLGSTTGELFF	NA	NA	TRBV5-8	TRBJ2-2
TGTGCCAGCAGCTTAACTCAGGGATCATCCGCTTTCTTT	CASSLTQGSSAFF	NA	NA	TRBV7-3	TRBJ1-1
TGTGCCAGCAGCCTAGACAGGGTTTATGGCTACACCTTC	CASSLDRVYGYTF	NA	TRBD1	TRBV5-6	TRBJ1-2
TGTGCCAGCAGTTCAGGAATCGGACAGGCTAATTCACCCCTCCACTTT	CASSSGIGQANSPLHF	NA	TRBD1	TRBV28	TRBJ1-6
TGTGCCAGCAGTCGCACCGGGGAGCTGTTTTTT	CASSRTGELFF	NA	NA	TRBV2	TRBJ2-2
TGCAGCGTTGACCTAGGGACTTCGCAAGAGACCCAGTACTTC	CSVDLGTSQETQYF	NA	NA	TRBV29-1	TRBJ2-5
TGCGCCAGCAGCTCCCAGGGGTTGGCGGCAGGGGCTTTTAAGAATAATGGCTACACCTTC	CASSSQGLAAGAFKNNGYTF	NA	NA	TRBV5-1	TRBJ1-2
TGTGCCAGCTCCTCTTCAGGGTTCGACGAGCAGTACTTC	CASSSSGFDEQYF	NA	NA	TRBV11-2	TRBJ2-7
TGTGCCAGCTCACCGGGAGGGGAGCAGTTCTTC	CASSPGGEQFF	NA	TRBD2	TRBV18	TRBJ2-1
TGCGCCAGCAGTGAACTTGGACTTGACTACGAGCAGTACTTC	CASSELGLDYEQYF	NA	NA	TRBV10-1	TRBJ2-7
TGTGCCAGCAGCGCCCTTACTCGTGGTGGCTACACCTTC	CASSALTRGGYTF	NA	NA	TRBV6-5	TRBJ1-2
TGTGCCAGCAGTGAAGGGAGCCGGGCCAGGCTTTCGGGAACCCAGTACTTC	CASSEGSRARLSGTQYF	NA	NA	TRBV6-1	TRBJ2-5
TGTGCCAGCAGCTTAGATCCAGGGATGGATACTGAAGCTTTCTTT	CASSLDPGMDTEAFF	NA	NA	TRBV7-3	TRBJ1-1
TGTGCCATCAGTGACGAGGTCCCCAGCAATCAGCCCCAGCATTTT	CAISDEVPSNQPQHF	once	NA	TRBV10-3	TRBJ1-5
TGTGCCAGCTCACCCGCGGGGAATCAGCCCCAGCATTTT	CASSPAGNQPQHF	few	NA	TRBV18	TRBJ1-5
TGTGCCAGCAGACCCGAACCAATACGGCAGCCCCAGCATTTT	CASRPEPIRQPQHF	NA	NA	TRBV6-5	TRBJ1-5
TGTGCCAGCAGCTTAGACGACAGGGCTTCAGGAAACACCATATATTTT	CASSLDDRASGNTIYF	NA	TRBD1	TRBV7-9	TRBJ1-3
TGTGCCAGCAGCTTAACGGGACTAGCGGGAGAAAGCGAGTTCTTC	CASSLTGLAGESEFF	NA	TRBD2	TRBV7-3	TRBJ2-1
TGTGCCAGCTCACCAAGTCGGGCAGATACGCAGTATTTT	CASSPSRADTQYF	NA	NA	TRBV18	TRBJ2-3
TGCGCCAGCAGCTTAACAGACGGCTCCTACGAGCAGTACTTC	CASSLTDGSYEQYF	NA	NA	TRBV5-1	TRBJ2-7
TGTGCCAGCAGCTTAGGGGCGACCACTGAAGCTTTCTTT	CASSLGATTEAFF	few	NA	TRBV7-9	TRBJ1-1
TGCGCCAGCAGCTTGGCTGAGAAGCTCGAGCAGTACTTC	CASSLAEKLEQYF	NA	NA	TRBV5-1	TRBJ2-7
TGTGCCAGTTGCCGGGACAGGGTCACAGGGGCCAACGTCCTGACTTTC	CASCRDRVTGANVLTF	NA	TRBD1	TRBV19	TRBJ2-6
TGCGCCAGCAGCCTTGGGGAAACAGGGGAGTTTGCCTACGAGCAGTACTTC	CASSLGETGEFAYEQYF	NA	TRBD1	TRBV4-1	TRBJ2-7
TGTGCTTCCGGGACTAGGGCAGGGGACTATGGCTACACCTTC	CASGTRAGDYGYTF	NA	NA	TRBV6-5	TRBJ1-2
TGTGCCAGCAGCTTAGTTCCTAGCGGGAGTGGGGAGACCCAGTACTTC	CASSLVPSGSGETQYF	once	TRBD2	TRBV7-6	TRBJ2-5
TGCAGCTCTGGGAGTCGGACAGGGGGCACTGAAGCTTTCTTT	CSSGSRTGGTEAFF	NA	TRBD1	TRBV29-1	TRBJ1-1
TGTGCCAGCAGGCGGGATAACAATGAGCAGTTCTTC	CASRRDNNEQFF	NA	NA	TRBV2	TRBJ2-1
TGTGCCAGCAGCTTAGACGTGGCAGGATTCACCTATGGCTACACCTTC	CASSLDVAGFTYGYTF	NA	NA	TRBV7-8	TRBJ1-2
TGTGCCAGCAGCCGATTAGCGGGAGGGCCATTAGCCGGGGAGCTGTTTTTT	CASSRLAGGPLAGELFF	once	TRBD2	TRBV6-6	TRBJ2-2
TGCAGTGCTAGTCCAGGGAGGGAAAAACTGTTTTTT	CSASPGREKLFF	NA	NA	TRBV20-1	TRBJ1-4
TGTGCCACCCGGGACAGGACCTATCAGCCCCAGCATTTT	CATRDRTYQPQHF	NA	TRBD1	TRBV6-5	TRBJ1-5
TGTGCCAGCAGTGAACAGGGATCCAATCAGCCCCAGCATTTT	CASSEQGSNQPQHF	NA	NA	TRBV2	TRBJ1-5
TGCAGTGCTAGTGTTAGCGGGAGTGAGACGGAGACCCAGTACTTC	CSASVSGSETETQYF	NA	TRBD2	TRBV20-1	TRBJ2-5
TGTGCCAGCAGTTACTCGATGGGGATACCCGGGGACTTC	CASSYSMGIPGDF	NA	NA	TRBV6-2/TRBV6-3	TRBJ2-7
TGTGCCAGCTCACCCGACCGGAGTCGAGAGACCCAGTACTTC	CASSPDRSRETQYF	NA	NA	TRBV18	TRBJ2-5
TGTGCCAGCAGCTTGGGACAGAACCAAGAGACCCAGTACTTC	CASSLGQNQETQYF	NA	TRBD1	TRBV13	TRBJ2-5
TGTGCCAGCAGCACAGGACTAGCGGCTAGCACAGATACGCAGTATTTT	CASSTGLAASTDTQYF	NA	TRBD2	TRBV7-9	TRBJ2-3
TGTGCTAGTGGCTTTGTCCGGGACAGGGGTCTAGCGGGAGGGCCCGACAATGAGCAGTTCTTC	CASGFVRDRGLAGGPDNEQFF	NA	TRBD2	TRBV12-5	TRBJ2-1
TGTGCCAGCAGTGTGGGGGGGCGAGATTCACCCCTCCACTTT	CASSVGGRDSPLHF	NA	NA	TRBV2	TRBJ1-6